A selection of T cell receptor beta chains follows, all from one sample in a study of blood T cell repertoires in COVID-19. Method: immunoSEQ multiplex PCR; TCRdb's copy keeps in-frame clones and lacks some. The data show around 150,000 clones, roughly 91% seen once. Source material: peripheral blood. All receptors come from a woman in her 50s with acute or convalescent COVID-19. The CDR3 runs from the conserved cysteine through the conserved F or W. The size field is filled for only some rows; it gives once, few, many or a size class.

clone_size v_call cdr3_length cdr3_aa
NA TRBV27 17 CASSFSRDSHSYNEQFF
NA TRBV10-3 13 CAISEASGGELFF
NA TRBV5-4 15 CASSLMSGRGGEQYF
NA TRBV19 15 CASSAATGWSQPQHF
NA TRBV2 13 CASQFQGKQPQHF
NA TRBV12-3/TRBV12-4 13 CASSKDSGNTIYF
NA TRBV10-3 13 CAISGGVHTEAFF
once TRBV5-4 15 CASSLDTGSGNTIYF
NA TRBV3-1/TRBV3-2 16 CASSQDDRGQDNEQFF
NA TRBV28 16 CASSTQGLSVNSPLHF
NA TRBV4-1 14 CASSQDPGNTEAFF
NA TRBV15 13 CATSSWQEDGYTF
NA TRBV2 13 CASSGRGIQPQHF
NA TRBV23-1 22 CASSQSMNCGTGGKNCNQPQHF
NA TRBV19 13 CASSPQDSPRRYF
NA TRBV6-5 14 CASSTVDIQVKLFF
NA TRBV18 16 CASSPLQDNSGNTIYF
NA TRBV19 13 CASDNAGGVGYTF
NA TRBV7-9 13 CASNWAGSYEQYF
once TRBV5-1 13 CASSFDFNYGYTF
NA TRBV6-6 13 CASSYGQVTEAFF
NA TRBV6-1 14 CASSESQGYQPQHF
once TRBV30 13 CAWISARDGEQFF